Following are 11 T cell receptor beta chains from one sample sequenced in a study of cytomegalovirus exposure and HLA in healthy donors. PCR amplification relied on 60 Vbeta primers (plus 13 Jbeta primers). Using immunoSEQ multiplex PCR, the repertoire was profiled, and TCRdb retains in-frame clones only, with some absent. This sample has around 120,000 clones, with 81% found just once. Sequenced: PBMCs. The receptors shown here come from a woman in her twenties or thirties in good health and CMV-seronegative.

CDR3 in DNA: TGTGCCAGCAGCTTGAGGACAGCAAGCTCCTACAATGAGCAGTTCTTC. Its translation is CASSLRTASSYNEQFF. This chain connects TRBV5-6 to TRBJ2-1; a possible D gene is TRBD1 (6 bases). With 1 base removed from V and 0 bases from J, the gap between germline ends came to 11 bases. The germline V gene encodes CDR1 SGHDT and CDR2 YYEEEE. This CDR3 has 16 residues.

The CDR3 region has the DNA TGTGCCAGCAGCTCCCTAGCGGGAGGGAACTACAATGAGCAGTTCTTC. Encoded protein: CASSSLAGGNYNEQFF. The chain has TRBV11-2 and TRBJ2-1; 12 bases map to TRBD2. The CDR3 runs 16 residues. The V gene's germline CDR1 is SGHAT and CDR2 FQNNGV. With 4 bases clipped from V and 3 bases from J, the junction kept 4 bases outside the gene matches.

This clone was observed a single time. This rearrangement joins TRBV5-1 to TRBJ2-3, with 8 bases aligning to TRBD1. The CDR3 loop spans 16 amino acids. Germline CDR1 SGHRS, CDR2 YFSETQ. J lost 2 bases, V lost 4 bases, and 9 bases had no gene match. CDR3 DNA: TGCGCCAGCAGCGGGGGACAGGCCGGGTTCACAGATACGCAGTATTTT. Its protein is CASSGGQAGFTDTQYF.

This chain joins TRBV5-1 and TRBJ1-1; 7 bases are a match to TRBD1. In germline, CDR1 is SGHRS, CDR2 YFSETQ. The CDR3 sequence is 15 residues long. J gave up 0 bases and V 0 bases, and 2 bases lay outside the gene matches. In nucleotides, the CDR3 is TGCGCCAGCAGCTTGGAGGGGGCCATGAACACTGAAGCTTTCTTT. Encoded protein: CASSLEGAMNTEAFF.

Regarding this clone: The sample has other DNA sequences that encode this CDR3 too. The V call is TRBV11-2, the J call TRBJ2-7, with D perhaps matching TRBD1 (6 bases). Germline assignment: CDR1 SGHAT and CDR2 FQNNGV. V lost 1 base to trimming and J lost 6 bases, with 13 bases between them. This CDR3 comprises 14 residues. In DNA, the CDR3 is TGTGCCAGCAGCTTAGTTGAGGGGGTGGGCGAGCAGTACTTC. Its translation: CASSLVEGVGEQYF.

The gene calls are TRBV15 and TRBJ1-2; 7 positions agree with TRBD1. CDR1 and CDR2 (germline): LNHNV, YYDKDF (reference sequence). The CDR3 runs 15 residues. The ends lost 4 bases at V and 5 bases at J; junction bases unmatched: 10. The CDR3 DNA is TGTGCCACCAGCAATGCCTTAGGACAGGCGTATGGCTACACCTTC. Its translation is CATSNALGQAYGYTF. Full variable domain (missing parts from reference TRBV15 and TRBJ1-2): DAMVIQNPRYQVTQFGKPVTLSCSQTLNHNVMYWYQQKSSQAPKLLFHYYDKDFNNEADTPDNFQSRRPNTSFCFLDIRSPGLGDTAMYLCATSNALGQAYGYTFGSGTRLTVV.

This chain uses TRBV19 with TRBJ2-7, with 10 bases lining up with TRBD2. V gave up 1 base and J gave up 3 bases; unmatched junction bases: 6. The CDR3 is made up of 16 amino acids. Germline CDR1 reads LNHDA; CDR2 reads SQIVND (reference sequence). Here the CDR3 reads CASSIAGLAALYEQYF. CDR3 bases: TGTGCCAGTAGTATAGCCGGACTAGCGGCTCTCTACGAGCAGTACTTC.

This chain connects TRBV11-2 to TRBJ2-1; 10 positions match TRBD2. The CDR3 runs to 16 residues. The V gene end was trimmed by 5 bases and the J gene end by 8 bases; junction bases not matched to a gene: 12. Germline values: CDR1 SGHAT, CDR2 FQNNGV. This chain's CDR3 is CASSTLAGGPPYEQFF. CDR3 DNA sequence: TGTGCCAGCAGCACCTTAGCGGGAGGCCCTCCCTATGAGCAGTTCTTC.

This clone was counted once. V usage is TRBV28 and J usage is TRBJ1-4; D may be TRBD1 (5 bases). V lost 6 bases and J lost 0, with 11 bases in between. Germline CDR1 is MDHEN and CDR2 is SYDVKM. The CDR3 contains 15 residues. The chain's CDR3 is CASSPRGTTNEKLFF. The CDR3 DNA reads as TGTGCCAGCAGCCCTAGGGGTACAACTAATGAAAAACTGTTTTTT.

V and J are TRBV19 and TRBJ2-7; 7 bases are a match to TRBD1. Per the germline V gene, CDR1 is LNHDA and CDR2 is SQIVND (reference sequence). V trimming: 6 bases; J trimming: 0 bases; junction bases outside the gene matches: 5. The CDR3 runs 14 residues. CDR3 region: CASRNRGSSYEQYF. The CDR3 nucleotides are TGTGCCAGTAGAAACAGGGGAAGCTCCTACGAGCAGTACTTC.

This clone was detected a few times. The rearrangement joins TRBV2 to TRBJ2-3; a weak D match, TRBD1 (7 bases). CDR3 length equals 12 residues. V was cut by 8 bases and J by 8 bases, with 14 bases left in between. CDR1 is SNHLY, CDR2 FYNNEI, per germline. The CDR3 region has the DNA TGTGCCAGCGCCCTCCAGGGGGGTACGCAGTATTTT. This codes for CASALQGGTQYF. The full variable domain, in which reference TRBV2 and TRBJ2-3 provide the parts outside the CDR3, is EPEVTQTPSHQVTQMGQEVILRCVPISNHLYFYWYRQILGQKVEFLVSFYNNEISEKSEIFDDQFSVERPDGSNFTLKIRSTKLEDSAMYFCASALQGGTQYFGPGTRLTVL.